Shown below are 8 T cell receptor beta chains from a single sample sequenced in a study of molecular identifiers for immune sequencing clone quantification. TCRdb re-called the PCR reads through MiXCR, storing one row per CDR3 protein. This table has around 100,000 distinct CDR3 sequences, roughly 34% appearing once. The sequenced material came from naive CD8+ T cells from blood, with Jurkat cell RNA spiked in. Subset in this sample: FACS-sorted CD8+CD4-CCR7+CD45RA+ naive T cells. Receptor source: a human donor in good health. Some libraries in this study had Jurkat cell RNA spiked in.

This clonotype showed up just a few times. The chain joins TRBV27 to TRBJ2-2; 7 nucleotides line up with TRBD1. The CDR3 runs 14 residues. Germline CDR1 and CDR2: MNHEY and SMNVEV (reference sequence). J lost 6 bases, V lost 6 bases, and 7 bases had no gene match. In nucleotides, the CDR3 is TGTGCCAGCAGCACCAACCAGGGGGCCGGGGAGCTGTTTTTT. As protein: CASSTNQGAGELFF.

To note about this clonotype: This could be a read error, since a much larger clone is one nucleotide away. The CDR3 protein is CAGSSTVTDTQYF. The CDR3 DNA sequence: TGTGCCGGCAGCTCCACTGTCACAGATACGCAGTATTTT. The chain carries TRBV7-9 and TRBJ2-3; D gene unclear. The CDR3 contains 13 residues. The germline V gene encodes CDR1 SEHNR and CDR2 FQNEAQ (reference sequence). The variable domain in full, with the rest retrieved from reference TRBV7-9 and TRBJ2-3, is DTGVSQNPRHKITKRGQNVTFRCDPISEHNRLYWYRQTLGQGPEFLTYFQNEAQLEKSRLLSDRFSAERPKGSFSTLEIQRTEQGDSAMYLCAGSSTVTDTQYFGPGTRLTVL.

Regarding this clonotype: The junction and the germline gene differ at one end; a read error may be behind it. The V call is TRBV11-2, the J call TRBJ2-5; D gene unclear. CDR3 length: 14 amino acids. The germline V gene has CDR1 SGHAT and CDR2 FQNNGV. The CDR3 region is CASSSTRGQEPQYF. DNA of the CDR3: TGTGCCAGCAGCTCGACCCGAGGCCAAGAGCCCCAGTACTTC.

In its sample, this clonotype was seen a few times. The chain is built from TRBV10-2 and TRBJ1-5; weak D call: TRBD1 (5 bases). Germline loops: CDR1 WSHSY, CDR2 SAAADI. V was clipped by 8 bases and J by 3 bases, with 11 bases between them. The CDR3 is made up of 13 amino acids. Here the CDR3 reads CASRETVNQPQHF. Written as DNA, the CDR3 is TGCGCCAGCCGGGAGACAGTCAATCAGCCCCAGCATTTT.

To note about this clonotype: This may come from a read error, since a much larger clone is one base off. The rearrangement uses TRBV7-2 and TRBJ1-4; D not resolved. The CDR3 loop spans 16 amino acids. The V gene's germline CDR1 is SGHTA and CDR2 FQGNSA. CDR3 bases: TGTGCCAGCAGCCCAGGACCGGGAGTCCGAGTAGAAAAACTGCTTTTT. Translated: CASSPGPGVRVEKLLF.

This clonotype was counted between two and nine times. The gene calls are TRBV12-3 or TRBV12-4 and TRBJ2-3; 8 positions agree with TRBD2. The CDR3 runs to 15 residues. Trimming took 8 bases from V and 0 from J; bases not matched to a gene: 7. The CDR3 DNA reads as TGTGCCAGCGCGTTAGCGGGACCTAGCACAGATACGCAGTATTTT. Translated, it gives CASALAGPSTDTQYF.

Note on this clonotype: The junction differs from germline at one of its ends, possibly a read error. The rearrangement uses TRBV5-6 and TRBJ2-7, with D possibly TRBD2 on 6 matching bases. Germline CDR1 reads SGHDT; CDR2 reads YYEEEE. The CDR3 has 14 residues. Here the CDR3 DNA reads TGTGCCTGCAGCCCCGGGACTGGGTTGTACGAGCTGTACTTC. This translates into CACSPGTGLYELYF.

Concerning this clonotype itself: With a much larger clone just one base away, this may be a read error. The rearrangement links TRBV7-9 to TRBJ2-6, with D perhaps TRBD1 (5 bases). Germline V gene sequence: CDR1 SEHNR, CDR2 FQNEAQ (reference sequence). The CDR3 contains 15 residues. The CDR3 DNA reads as TGTGCCAGCAGCTTACCAGTTGCTGGGGCCGACGTCCTGACTTTC. Translation gives CASSLPVAGADVLTF.